Sequencing of this T cell receptor beta chain was carried out in a study of post-analysis software for immune sequencing data. Study context: There were relapsing-remitting, secondary progressive and progressive-relapsing multiple sclerosis among the disease courses included. Study observations and caveats: Normalized Chao1 diversity in multiple sclerosis patients fell significantly below that of controls. Patients used about 5 TRBV segments, including TRBV5-6, TRBV5-1 and TRBV20-1, more often than controls.

This clonotype was found a few times. The target antigen is unknown. The CDR3 runs to 15 residues. CDR1 is SGHTA and CDR2 is FQGTGA in the germline V gene. After removal of 4 bases from V and 0 bases from J, the junction contained 2 bases not matched to a gene. Carried by the TCR beta cDNA libraries were unique molecular identifiers. Some 500,000 cDNA molecules came from roughly 1 to 10 million T cells. Each CDR3 protein is one row after TCRdb ran MiXCR on the PCR reads. The sample records roughly 870,000 distinct CDR3 sequences, about 57% being singletons. The sequencing sample was made of blood. V and J are TRBV7-3 and TRBJ2-3; 9 bases align to TRBD2. This TCR was sampled from a girl aged 5-17 years with multiple sclerosis. Here the CDR3 DNA reads TGTGCCAGCAGCTCTAGCGGGAAGAGCACAGATACGCAGTATTTT. It specifies CASSSSGKSTDTQYF.